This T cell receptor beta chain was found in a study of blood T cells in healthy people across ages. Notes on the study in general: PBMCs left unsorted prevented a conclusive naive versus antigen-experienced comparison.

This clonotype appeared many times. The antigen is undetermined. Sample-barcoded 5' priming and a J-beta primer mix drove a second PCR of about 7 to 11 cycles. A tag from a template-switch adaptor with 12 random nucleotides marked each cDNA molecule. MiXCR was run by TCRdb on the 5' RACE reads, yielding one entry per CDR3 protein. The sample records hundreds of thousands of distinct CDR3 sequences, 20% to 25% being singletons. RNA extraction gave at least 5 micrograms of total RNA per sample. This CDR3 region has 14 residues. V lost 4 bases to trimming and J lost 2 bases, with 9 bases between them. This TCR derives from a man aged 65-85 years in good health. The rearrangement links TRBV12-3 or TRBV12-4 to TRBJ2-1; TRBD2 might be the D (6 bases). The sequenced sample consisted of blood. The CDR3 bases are TGTGCCAGCAGTTCCGCGGGACCCTACAATGAGCAGTTCTTC. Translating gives CASSSAGPYNEQFF.